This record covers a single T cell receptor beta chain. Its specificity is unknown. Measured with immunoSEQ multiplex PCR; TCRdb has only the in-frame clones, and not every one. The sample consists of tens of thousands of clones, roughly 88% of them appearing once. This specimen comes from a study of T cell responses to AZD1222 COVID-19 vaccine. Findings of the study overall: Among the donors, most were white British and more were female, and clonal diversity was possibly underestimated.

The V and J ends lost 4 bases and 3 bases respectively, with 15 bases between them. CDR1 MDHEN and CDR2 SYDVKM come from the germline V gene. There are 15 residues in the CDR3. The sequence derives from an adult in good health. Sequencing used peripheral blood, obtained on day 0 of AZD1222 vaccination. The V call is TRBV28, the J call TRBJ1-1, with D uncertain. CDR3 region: CASSWTQYGDTEAFF. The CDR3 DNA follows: TGTGCCAGCAGTTGGACTCAATACGGAGACACTGAAGCTTTCTTT.